This T cell receptor (beta chain) was observed in a study of blood T cell repertoires in COVID-19. Study-level information: Acute and convalescent COVID-19 specimens originated in the United States, Italy and Spain.

The method was immunoSEQ multiplex PCR; TCRdb's version includes in-frame clones alone and lacks a portion of them. The sample carries 300,000 or so clones, over 70% recorded once. This clone was picked up a small number of times. J gave up 4 bases and V 3 bases, and 5 bases lay outside the gene matches. Germline CDR1 is SGHRS and CDR2 is YFSETQ. CDR3 length equals 16 residues. The TCR was taken from a woman between 50 and 59 years old with acute or convalescent COVID-19. Specimen: peripheral blood. V is TRBV5-1 and J is TRBJ2-1; the match to TRBD2 covers 12 bases. The CDR3 nucleotides are TGCGCCAGCAGCTCCACTAGCGGGAGGCCTTACAATGAGCAGTTCTTC. Translating gives CASSSTSGRPYNEQFF.